This entry lists 27 T cell receptor beta chains sequenced from one sample in a study of Graves' ophthalmopathy and Graves' hyperthyroidism (dated by TCRdb to between 2017 and 2018). The reads were generated on an Illumina HiSeq 2000. For repertoire sequencing, the TCR beta CDR3 regions were amplified from RNA transcripts. A first-round RT-PCR used HTBI primers with the Qiagen OneStep RT-PCR kit, followed by a second-round multiplex PCR, size selection and purification. TCRdb cleaned the public reads at Q25 with fastp, built clones with MiXCR and kept in-frame beta chains. Each record represents a unique CDR3 protein, reported with the most common genes and DNA among its rows. This sample gives about 640,000 distinct CDR3 sequences in total; roughly 41% of them show up just once. The ten largest clonotypes hold 3% to 4% of the sample. Specimen: peripheral blood. The receptors here all came from an adult man with Graves' ophthalmopathy.

The V gene is TRBV11-1, the J gene TRBJ1-2; the D gene is possibly TRBD1 (5 bases). Between the trimmed V and J ends, which lost 5 bases and 6 bases, there was a span of 22 bases. Per germline, CDR1 SGHAT and CDR2 FQDESV (reference sequence). This CDR3 is 16 amino acids long. The CDR3 sequence: CASSRDLGGEGHGYTF. In DNA, the CDR3 is TGTGCCAGCAGCCGTGACCTGGGGGGAGAGGGGCATGGCTACACCTTC.

The gene calls are TRBV20-1 and TRBJ1-2; 9 nucleotides align to TRBD1. The CDR3 is 17 amino acids. V shed 2 bases, J shed 4 bases, and the junction held 14 bases outside the gene matches. CDR1 and CDR2 (germline): DFQATT, SNEGSKA (reference sequence). CDR3 in amino acids: CSARQEGRTGVSYGYTF. As DNA, the CDR3 is TGCAGTGCTAGACAAGAGGGGCGGACAGGGGTGTCCTATGGCTACACCTTC.

The table lists this clonotype with many counts. V gene TRBV19 combines with J gene TRBJ1-1; D remains ambiguous. Deletions cut 5 bases from V and 3 bases from J, with 19 bases between. Germline values: CDR1 LNHDA, CDR2 SQIVND (reference sequence). The CDR3 contains 16 residues. The CDR3 loop reads CASSDTFGVMDTEAFF. The CDR3 bases are TGTGCCAGTAGTGATACCTTCGGGGTGATGGACACTGAAGCTTTCTTT.

With respect to this clonotype: At one end, the junction sequence differs from germline, possibly due to a read error. Written as DNA, the CDR3 is TGCGCCAGCAGCTTGGTACAGGGGGGTTCTGGCTGCACCTTC. This codes for CASSLVQGGSGCTF. The chain joins TRBV5-1 to TRBJ1-2; 8 bases match TRBD1. From germline, CDR1 is SGHRS and CDR2 YFSETQ. The CDR3 runs 14 residues.

DNA of the CDR3: TGTGCCAGCAGGCCGGGACTAGCGGTAACCTACGAGCAGTACTTC. This gives the protein CASRPGLAVTYEQYF. The chain links TRBV2 to TRBJ2-7; 11 positions match TRBD2. Germline lookup yields CDR1 SNHLY and CDR2 FYNNEI. Trimming took 6 bases from V and 2 from J; bases not matched to a gene: 6. This CDR3 region has 15 residues.

This clonotype was picked up many times. The chain recombines TRBV7-9 with TRBJ1-3; no reliable D call. The length of the CDR3 is 15 residues. Per germline, CDR1 SEHNR and CDR2 FQNEAQ (reference sequence). V shed 5 bases and J shed 4 bases, with 15 bases lying between them. The CDR3 region is CASSPRGIEGNTIYF. CDR3 nucleotides: TGTGCCAGCAGCCCCCGAGGAATCGAGGGAAACACCATATATTTT. The full variable domain, completed using reference TRBV7-9 and TRBJ1-3, is DTGVSQNPRHKITKRGQNVTFRCDPISEHNRLYWYRQTLGQGPEFLTYFQNEAQLEKSRLLSDRFSAERPKGSFSTLEIQRTEQGDSAMYLCASSPRGIEGNTIYFGEGSWLTVV.

As regards this clonotype: Given a much more abundant clone one base away, this may be a read error. The V call is TRBV2, the J call TRBJ2-2, with D unclear. Germline V gene lookup returns CDR1 SNHLY and CDR2 FYNNEI. This CDR3 spans 14 amino acids. CDR3 sequence (DNA): TGTGCCGGCAGTGACGGTTGGGAAACCGGGGAGCTGTTTTTT. Residues: CAGSDGWETGELFF.

This clonotype came up many times. The rearrangement joins TRBV24-1 to TRBJ2-7; D gene uncertain. CDR3 length equals 11 residues. Trimming removed 0 bases at V and 7 bases at J, with 3 bases between. Germline loops: CDR1 KGHDR, CDR2 SFDVKD. The CDR3 spells CATSDLIEQYF. The CDR3 nucleotides are TGTGCCACCAGTGATTTGATAGAGCAGTACTTC.

Points on this clonotype: A read error may produce the germline difference seen at one junction end. The chain recombines TRBV10-3 with TRBJ2-7; 8 nucleotides align to TRBD2. Germline V gene lookup returns CDR1 ENHRY and CDR2 SYGVKD. The CDR3 covers 15 residues. CDR3 in DNA: TGTGCCAGCAGTTACTCGGGACTAGGTCGATACGAGCAGTACTTC. Residues: CASSYSGLGRYEQYF.

The CDR3 protein is CASRVSGDMAQYF. Here the CDR3 DNA reads TGTGCCAGCAGAGTAAGCGGGGATATGGCCCAGTACTTC. V is TRBV25-1 and J is TRBJ2-5; 7 positions match TRBD2. The germline gives CDR1 MGHDK, CDR2 SYGVNS. This CDR3 spans 13 amino acids. Trimming took 6 bases from V and 9 from J; bases not matched to a gene: 10. Complete variable domain (other parts from reference TRBV25-1 and TRBJ2-5): EADIYQTPRYLVIGTGKKITLECSQTMGHDKMYWYQQDPGMELHLIHYSYGVNSTEKGDLSSESTVSRIRTEHFPLTLESARPSHTSQYLCASRVSGDMAQYFGPGTRLLVL.

V and J are TRBV19 and TRBJ2-2; D possibly corresponds to TRBD2 (5 bases). CDR1 and CDR2 from the germline V gene are LNHDA and SQIVND (reference sequence). V was cut by 7 bases and J by 4 bases, with 16 bases left in between. The CDR3 runs 15 residues. As DNA, the CDR3 is TGTGCCAGTAAGCGGAAACAAGTCTCCACCGGGGAGCTGTTTTTT. Amino acid sequence: CASKRKQVSTGELFF.

This clonotype was picked up many times. At one boundary the junction diverges from the germline segment, which might be a read error. The chain joins TRBV12-3 or TRBV12-4 to TRBJ1-6; the D is unclear. The CDR3 contains 14 residues. The CDR3 nucleotides are TGTGCCAGCGGTTTAAGGGCGCATAATTCACCCCTCCACTTT. Translating it yields CASGLRAHNSPLHF.

Points on this clonotype: This CDR3 is missing its conserved last phenylalanine or tryptophan, likely due to a read error. The gene calls are TRBV5-1 and TRBJ2-5; either TRBD1 or TRBD2 may supply D (6 bases each). The CDR3 totals 15 residues. CDR1 is SGHRS and CDR2 is YFSETQ in the germline V gene. V lost 6 bases to trimming and J lost 4 bases, with 19 bases between them. DNA for the CDR3: TGCGCCAGCACCCCCTTTATCGGGGGCGGAGAGACCCAGTACCTC. It yields the protein CASTPFIGGGETQYL.

Worth noting for this clonotype: The junction does not match germline at one end; this may be a read error. The chain uses TRBV5-1 and TRBJ1-6; 10 bases line up with TRBD1. Germline V lookup: CDR1 SGHRS, CDR2 YFSETQ. The CDR3 has 15 residues. The CDR3 DNA is TGTGCCAGCAGCTCCTCCGGGACAGGGGTTCAGCCCCTCCACTTT. This translates into CASSSSGTGVQPLHF.

There are many counts of this clonotype. The V and J genes are TRBV10-3 and TRBJ1-1; the match to TRBD1 covers 7 bases. CDR1 is ENHRY and CDR2 is SYGVKD in the germline V gene. The length of the CDR3 is 14 residues. J was trimmed by 1 base and V by 2 bases; bases with no gene match: 1. CDR3 amino acids: CAISEDRENTEAFF. The DNA of the CDR3 is TGTGCCATCAGTGAGGACAGGGAGAACACTGAAGCTTTCTTT.

Remarks on this clonotype: No conserved phenylalanine or tryptophan is present at the end of the CDR3, so a read error is the likely explanation. J is TRBJ1-6 and V is TRBV20-1, with no clear D. The germline gives CDR1 DFQATT, CDR2 SNEGSKA (reference sequence). CDR3 length equals 16 residues. Deletions cut 6 bases from V and 8 bases from J, with 23 bases between. CDR3 sequence (DNA): TGCAGTGCGCGACGGGCAGGAGCCATCCGGGATTCACCCCTCCACTCT. This codes for CSARRAGAIRDSPLHS.

J is TRBJ1-2 and V is TRBV2; D gene ambiguous. Looked up from germline, CDR1 is SNHLY and CDR2 is FYNNEI. Trimming left V 5 bases short and J 4 bases short, with 11 bases between. The CDR3 sequence is 13 residues long. In nucleotides, the CDR3 is TGTGCCAGCAGTCCGTCGGGGTCCTATGGCTACACCTTC. The encoded protein is CASSPSGSYGYTF.

V usage is TRBV7-6 and J usage is TRBJ2-5, with D possibly matching TRBD1 (6 bases). The CDR3 is 15 residues long. V was cut by 6 bases and J by 4 bases, with 18 bases left in between. Germline loops: CDR1 SGHVS, CDR2 FNYEAQ. CDR3 loop: CASRTRTDPSETQYF. The CDR3 nucleotides are TGTGCCAGCAGAACCAGGACAGATCCTTCAGAGACCCAGTACTTC.

This clonotype was found many times. This sequence joins TRBV24-1 and TRBJ2-6, with TRBD1 identical over 7 bases. Germline CDR1 reads KGHDR; CDR2 reads SFDVKD. Trimming cost V 7 bases and J 8 bases; bases outside gene matches: 13. The CDR3 runs 16 residues. CDR3 sequence: CATSKSTGAHSNVLTF. The CDR3 nucleotides are TGTGCCACCAGCAAATCCACAGGGGCCCACTCCAACGTCCTGACTTTC.

This clonotype was seen a few times. The chain joins TRBV3-1 to TRBJ2-5; a weak D match, TRBD1 (6 bases). The CDR3 is 15 residues long. CDR1 and CDR2 from the germline V gene are LGHDT and YNNKEL (reference sequence). V was shortened by 0 bases and J by 4 bases, with 12 bases between the two germline ends. CDR3 DNA sequence: TGTGCCAGCAGCCAAGATCTCAGGGGAGTAGAGACCCAGTACTTC. Protein product: CASSQDLRGVETQYF.

This clonotype was picked up many times. One junction end disagrees with the germline gene, perhaps due to a read error. The V call is TRBV7-9, the J call TRBJ2-2, with D possibly being TRBD2 (6 bases). The CDR3 length is 15 residues. Germline CDR1 is SEHNR and CDR2 is FQNEAQ (reference sequence). The CDR3 DNA sequence: TGCGCCAGCAGCCGCGGGACGGGGAACACCGGGGAGCTGTTTTTT. It codes for CASSRGTGNTGELFF.

The sample holds many counts of this clonotype. The chain combines TRBV20-1 with TRBJ1-1; tentatively, D is TRBD1 (6 bases). Germline CDR1 DFQATT, CDR2 SNEGSKA (reference sequence). The length of the CDR3 is 14 residues. Trimming shortened V by 4 bases and J by 0 bases, and 12 bases separated the two germline ends. The CDR3 reads CSATKTGVNTEAFF. The CDR3 DNA is TGCAGTGCTACCAAGACAGGCGTGAACACTGAAGCTTTCTTT.

The J gene is TRBJ2-7, the V gene TRBV7-9; 8 bases are shared with TRBD1. Germline CDR1 reads SEHNR; CDR2 reads FQNEAQ (reference sequence). CDR3 length: 17 residues. V gave up 5 bases and J gave up 0 bases; unmatched junction bases: 12. The CDR3 DNA reads TGTGCCAGCAGCCTCCCCACCGGGACAGGACACTCCTACGAGCAGTACTTC. Translating gives CASSLPTGTGHSYEQYF.

This clonotype was observed a handful of times. The rearrangement joins TRBV27 to TRBJ1-1, with D perhaps matching TRBD1 (5 bases). The CDR3 sequence is 13 residues long. Germline V gives CDR1 MNHEY, CDR2 SMNVEV (reference sequence). Trimming pared 6 bases from V and 3 bases from J, leaving 11 bases between. The CDR3, as DNA: TGTGCCAGCAGATCAGGGACGTACACTGAAGCTTTCTTT. Protein sequence: CASRSGTYTEAFF.

The genes are TRBV6-6 and TRBJ2-7; D may correspond to TRBD1 or TRBD2 (5 bases each). CDR3 length: 15 residues. The germline gives CDR1 MNHNY, CDR2 SVGAGI (reference sequence). V shed 2 bases and J shed 0 bases, with 11 bases lying between them. The CDR3 DNA sequence: TGTGCCAGCAGTTACACGGGACGGGGCTCCTACGAGCAGTACTTC. This gives the protein CASSYTGRGSYEQYF.

The genes are TRBV20-1 and TRBJ1-3, with D perhaps matching TRBD1 (5 bases). Germline values: CDR1 DFQATT, CDR2 SNEGSKA (reference sequence). The CDR3 consists of 12 residues. V was trimmed by 0 bases and J by 9 bases, leaving 9 bases between them. The CDR3, as DNA: TGCAGTGCTAGAGAAGAGGGGTTCACCATATATTTT. This gives the protein CSAREEGFTIYF.

CDR3 in DNA: TGCAGCGTTCGGTCGGGGGCAGGAGAGACCCAGTACTTC. The encoded protein is CSVRSGAGETQYF. The chain employs TRBV29-1 and TRBJ2-5; D assignment may be TRBD1 or TRBD2 (6 bases each). V was trimmed by 5 bases and J by 4 bases, leaving 14 bases between them. Germline V gene sequence: CDR1 SQVTM, CDR2 ANQGSEA. This CDR3 region has 13 residues.